A selection of T cell receptor beta chains follows, all from one sample in a study of blood T cell repertoires in COVID-19. Profiling relied on immunoSEQ multiplex PCR, and the TCRdb table lists in-frame clones only, not all of them. The sample has about 150,000 clones; roughly 86% are singletons. Sequencing was carried out using peripheral blood. Receptors were obtained from a human donor with acute or convalescent COVID-19. The donor label of this sample is uncertain. Both conserved end residues are part of each CDR3. D genes are given only for firm matches. Clone size, where shown, is once, few, many, or a class for clones that have expanded.

>NA|TRBJ1-4|NA|TRBV5-1
TGCGCCAGCAGCTTGGGTGCGGCTAGGCAGGGGTCTGAAAAACTGTTTTTT
CASSLGAARQGSEKLFF
>NA|TRBJ1-1|NA|TRBV2
TGTGCCAGCAGGGCGACAGAAATGAACACTGAAGCTTTCTTT
CASRATEMNTEAFF
>NA|TRBJ1-2|NA|TRBV29-1
TGCAGCGTTGAAGATAGGGGGACAAAAGGCTATGGCTACACCTTC
CSVEDRGTKGYGYTF
>NA|TRBJ1-4|NA|TRBV5-1
TGCGCCAGCCGACTTAATGAAAAACTGTTTTTT
CASRLNEKLFF
>NA|TRBJ1-2|few|TRBV18
TGTGCCAGCCGACCAGGCCGTCAGGGCTACACCTTC
CASRPGRQGYTF
>NA|TRBJ1-1|NA|TRBV5-1
TGCGCCAGCAGTTCGGGACTGACGAACACTGAAGCTTTCTTT
CASSSGLTNTEAFF
>NA|TRBJ1-1|NA|TRBV6-6
TGTGCCAGCAGTTACCGGAGGGGCACTGAAGCTTTCTTT
CASSYRRGTEAFF
>TRBD1|TRBJ2-1|NA|TRBV28
TGTGCCAGCAGTTTACCCGGACAGGGGCGTAAGAATGAGCAGTTCTTC
CASSLPGQGRKNEQFF
>TRBD2|TRBJ2-1|NA|TRBV6-4
TGTGCCAGCAGGAAGGCGGGGGGACCATACAATGAGCAGTTCTTC
CASRKAGGPYNEQFF
>TRBD1|TRBJ1-4|NA|TRBV6-1
TGTGCCAGCAGTGAAGCTGGGACAGCAAGGGGTGAAAAACTGTTTTTT
CASSEAGTARGEKLFF
>TRBD1|TRBJ1-2|NA|TRBV5-1
TGCGCCAGCAGCTCAGGGGGGAGCGAGAGGGGCTACACCTTC
CASSSGGSERGYTF
>TRBD2|TRBJ2-5|few|TRBV19
TGTGCCAGTAGGCCTCCCCCGCTAGCGGGGGGTCAAGAGACCCAGTACTTC
CASRPPPLAGGQETQYF
>NA|TRBJ1-1|NA|TRBV29-1
TGCAGCGTTGCATGGTGGAGTACTGAAGCTTTCTTT
CSVAWWSTEAFF
>TRBD1|TRBJ2-7|NA|TRBV11-3
TGTGCCAGCAGCTTAGACGGGACAGGGCTTAACGAGCAGTACTTC
CASSLDGTGLNEQYF
>NA|TRBJ2-3|NA|TRBV9
TGTGCCAGCAGCGCGTTAACAGATACGCAGTATTTT
CASSALTDTQYF
>TRBD1|TRBJ1-2|NA|TRBV19
TGTGCCAGTAGGAGAGACAGGGCCTATGGCTACACCTTC
CASRRDRAYGYTF
>TRBD1|TRBJ2-2|NA|TRBV7-7
TGTGCTAGCAGCAGGGACAGGGGAAACACCGGGGAGCTGTTTTTT
CASSRDRGNTGELFF
>NA|TRBJ1-1|NA|TRBV29-1
TGCAGCGTTGAGGCCACAGGCACTGAAGCTTTCTTT
CSVEATGTEAFF
>NA|TRBJ2-2|NA|TRBV4-2
TGTGCCAGCAGCCAAATTCCTGCCGGGGAGCTGTTTTTT
CASSQIPAGELFF
>TRBD1|TRBJ1-4|few|TRBV11-2
TGTGCCAGCAGCCCGGGACAGGGATTTGGGACTAATGAAAAACTGTTTTTT
CASSPGQGFGTNEKLFF
>NA|TRBJ1-6|NA|TRBV5-1
TGCGCCAGCAGCTTGGAGGGGGTTTCGGGTACGTCACCCCTCCACTTT
CASSLEGVSGTSPLHF
>TRBD1|TRBJ2-1|NA|TRBV5-4
TGTGCCAGCAGGGGACGGGACAGCCTCTCAGGGGAGCAGTTCTTC
CASRGRDSLSGEQFF
>TRBD1|TRBJ1-2|once|TRBV12-5
TGTGCTAGTGGTGCCGGGACAGGGGGTAGCTATGGCTACACCTTC
CASGAGTGGSYGYTF
>NA|TRBJ1-3|NA|TRBV11-2
TGTGCCAGCAGCTTAGGATCGCGAGGAAACACCATATATTTT
CASSLGSRGNTIYF
>TRBD2|TRBJ2-7|NA|TRBV7-2
TGTGCCAGCAGCTTAGGGGGAGGGACTCACTCCTACGAGCAGTACTTC
CASSLGGGTHSYEQYF
>TRBD1|TRBJ1-6|NA|TRBV5-6
TGTGCCAGCAGCTTGGAACAGGGGCCCGATTCACCCCTCCACTTT
CASSLEQGPDSPLHF
>NA|TRBJ1-2|NA|TRBV2
TGTGCCAGCGGTGACAGGATAGGTGGCTACACCTTC
CASGDRIGGYTF
>TRBD2|TRBJ2-7|NA|TRBV10-3
TGTGCCATCGAGGGACTAGCGGGCCCGGGGGGTGAGCAGTACTTC
CAIEGLAGPGGEQYF
>NA|TRBJ1-2|NA|TRBV5-1
TGCGCCAGCAGCTCCCAGACAGACCTACTCGGCTACACCTTC
CASSSQTDLLGYTF
>NA|TRBJ1-1|NA|TRBV4-2
TGTGCCAGCAGCCAAGAGATGAGGGTAGGTAGAACTGAAGCTTTCTTT
CASSQEMRVGRTEAFF
>NA|TRBJ1-6|NA|TRBV10-3
TGTGCCATCAGTGACCAGGGAACAGCGTCACCCCTCCACTTT
CAISDQGTASPLHF
>NA|TRBJ1-2|NA|TRBV14
TGTGCCAGCAGCCAACAGGGGAATTATGGCTACACCTTC
CASSQQGNYGYTF
>TRBD2|TRBJ2-7|NA|TRBV7-2
TGTGCCAGCAGCTTATTAGCGGGGCCTAATTACGAGCAGTACTTC
CASSLLAGPNYEQYF
>NA|TRBJ1-3|NA|TRBV2
TGTGCCAGCAGGGGGGGACTGATAATTTCTGGAAACACCATATATTTT
CASRGGLIISGNTIYF
>NA|TRBJ1-3|few|TRBV7-9
TGTGCCAGCAGCTCCGGAGGGGTGGGAAACACCATATATTTT
CASSSGGVGNTIYF
>TRBD1|TRBJ1-6|NA|TRBV30
TGTGCCTGGAGTGTACTTGGGCAGGGGGGTCTGCCCCTCCACTTT
CAWSVLGQGGLPLHF
>NA|TRBJ1-3|NA|TRBV7-2
TGTGCCAGCAGCTTTCCTACAGGGCTCTCTGGAAACACCATATATTTT
CASSFPTGLSGNTIYF
>TRBD1|TRBJ1-1|NA|TRBV18
TGTGCCAGCTCACCAGGACAGGCCGGAACCGTGAGTGCTTTCTTT
CASSPGQAGTVSAFF
>NA|TRBJ1-5|NA|TRBV11-2
TGTGCCAGCAGCTTAGGGGGGCAGTCGAATCAGCCCCAGCATTTT
CASSLGGQSNQPQHF
>NA|TRBJ2-6|NA|TRBV2
TGTGCCAGCAGTGGTAGTTCTGGGGCCAACGTCCTGACTTTC
CASSGSSGANVLTF
>NA|TRBJ1-5|NA|TRBV2
TGTGCCAGCAGTGAAGGGGGGGTTAGCAATCAGCCCCAGCATTTT
CASSEGGVSNQPQHF
>TRBD1|TRBJ2-1|NA|TRBV24-1
TGTGCCACCAGTGATCCCGGGACAGGGGTGGTAGGTGAGCAGTTCTTC
CATSDPGTGVVGEQFF
>TRBD2|TRBJ2-1|NA|TRBV7-6
TGTGCCAGCAGCTCCGCCTGGACTAGCGGGGCGAATGAGCAGTTCTTC
CASSSAWTSGANEQFF
>TRBD1|TRBJ2-7|NA|TRBV5-1
TGCGCCAGCAGCTGGAATGGACAGGGGTCCTACGAGCAGTACTTC
CASSWNGQGSYEQYF
>TRBD1|TRBJ2-7|few|TRBV29-1
TGCAGCGTGGGACAGTTCTCGACACAGAGCTCCTACGAGCAGTACTTC
CSVGQFSTQSSYEQYF
>NA|TRBJ1-3|NA|TRBV9
TGTGCCAGCAGCGTAGGTGCGGGGGGCGGACACACCATATATTTT
CASSVGAGGGHTIYF
>TRBD2|TRBJ2-1|NA|TRBV7-9
TGTGCCAGCAGCTTAGGCGGGGGGGTTTTTGAGCAGTTCTTC
CASSLGGGVFEQFF
>TRBD1|TRBJ1-4|NA|TRBV7-2
TGTGCCAGCAGCTCCCGATCGGGCAGACAGGGCGGAGAACTGTTTTTT
CASSSRSGRQGGELFF
>NA|TRBJ1-5|NA|TRBV14
TGTGCCAGCAGCTACGGACTCAATCAGCCCCAGCATTTT
CASSYGLNQPQHF
>NA|TRBJ1-4|NA|TRBV6-4
TGTGCCAGCAGTGCCCTTTTTTTT
CASSALFF
>NA|TRBJ1-3|once|TRBV19
TGTGCCAGTAGTATTCCCGGGTCCCTTCTTATCTCTGGAAACACCATATATTTT
CASSIPGSLLISGNTIYF
>TRBD2|TRBJ2-5|NA|TRBV18
TGTGCCAGCTCATCGGGACTACAAGAGACCCAGTACTTC
CASSSGLQETQYF
>TRBD1|TRBJ1-3|NA|TRBV6-5
TGTGCCAGCAGTCGACAGGGGGCGAACACCATATATTTT
CASSRQGANTIYF